Presented here are 12 T cell receptor beta chains from one specimen sequenced in a study of technical replicates of blood from a few donors. Assay used: immunoSEQ multiplex PCR; TCRdb lists only in-frame clones, some missing. The repertoire has fewer than 65,000 clones, around nine tenths of them found once; the top ten carry roughly 5.2%. The sequencing sample was made of PBMCs. These receptors all come from a human donor in good health. Some clones in this sample may be carry-over from other donors' samples.

The count of this clone is one. This sequence joins TRBV9 and TRBJ2-2; unclear D gene. The germline V and J ends were trimmed by 0 bases and 7 bases, with 10 bases remaining between them. The germline V gene encodes CDR1 SGDLS and CDR2 YYNGEE. There are 14 residues in the CDR3. The CDR3 loop is CASSVVGSVGELFF. The CDR3 DNA sequence: TGTGCCAGCAGCGTAGTGGGCTCTGTCGGGGAGCTGTTTTTT.

V is TRBV20-1 and J is TRBJ1-1, with D perhaps TRBD1 (5 bases). The CDR3 runs to 11 residues. V lost 5 bases, J lost 5 bases, and 9 bases lay in between. Per the germline V gene, CDR1 is DFQATT and CDR2 is SNEGSKA (reference sequence). The CDR3 sequence is CSAQGMTEAFF. In DNA, the CDR3 is TGCAGTGCTCAGGGTATGACTGAAGCTTTCTTT.

The chain carries TRBV5-1 and TRBJ1-4; 8 nucleotides align to TRBD1. Trimming removed 4 bases from V and 0 bases from J; junction bases left unmatched: 5. The CDR3 loop spans 16 amino acids. The germline gives CDR1 SGHRS, CDR2 YFSETQ. CDR3 bases: TGCGCCAGCAGCAGACAGGGGAGTACAACTAATGAAAAACTGTTTTTT. Translating it yields CASSRQGSTTNEKLFF.

The chain employs TRBV4-2 and TRBJ2-7, with 11 bases lining up with TRBD2. The V gene's germline CDR1 is LGHNA and CDR2 YNFKEQ. The J segment lost 0 bases and the V segment lost 3 bases, leaving 13 bases of the junction unmatched. CDR3 length: 19 amino acids. The CDR3 DNA follows: TGTGCCAGCAGCCACAACCCGGGACTAGCGGTTCATAACTCCTACGAGCAGTACTTC. Protein product: CASSHNPGLAVHNSYEQYF.

The chain links TRBV2 to TRBJ1-1, with D unclear. The germline CDR1 and CDR2 sequences are SNHLY and FYNNEI. This CDR3 comprises 14 residues. The V gene lost 3 bases and the J gene lost 4 bases, with 12 bases spanning the gap. The CDR3 region is CASSDVALGTEAFF. The CDR3 DNA sequence: TGTGCCAGCAGTGATGTCGCCCTCGGCACTGAAGCTTTCTTT.

The chain is built from TRBV4-2 and TRBJ2-5; 7 nucleotides align to TRBD1. This CDR3 is 15 amino acids long. From germline, CDR1 is LGHNA and CDR2 YNFKEQ. The junction had 5 bases not matched to a gene; V was cut back by 0 bases and J by 4 bases. CDR3 in amino acids: CASSQELDRPETQYF. The CDR3 DNA follows: TGTGCCAGCAGCCAAGAATTGGACAGGCCAGAGACCCAGTACTTC.

The chain links TRBV30 to TRBJ2-5; no definite D call. Trimming left V 4 bases short and J 5 bases short, with 14 bases between. The CDR3 loop spans 13 amino acids. The germline V gene encodes CDR1 GTSNPN and CDR2 SVGIG (reference sequence). The chain's CDR3 is CAWNEPGLETQYF. The CDR3 DNA reads as TGTGCCTGGAACGAGCCGGGTCTGGAGACCCAGTACTTC.

The gene calls are TRBV5-4 and TRBJ2-7, with 11 positions matching TRBD2. The germline V gene has CDR1 SGHNT and CDR2 YYREEE (reference sequence). Unmatched junction bases numbered 7, after V lost 5 bases and J lost 3 bases. This CDR3 region has 15 residues. The CDR3 DNA follows: TGTGCCAGCAGGCCCGATAGCGGGGGGGGCTACGAGCAGTACTTC. It encodes CASRPDSGGGYEQYF.

This clone occurred a few times. The genes are TRBV6-4 and TRBJ2-1, with 12 nucleotides matching TRBD2. The CDR3 contains 15 residues. Trimming cost V 5 bases and J 8 bases; bases outside gene matches: 7. Germline V lookup: CDR1 MRHNA, CDR2 SNTAGT. The DNA of the CDR3 is TGTGCCAGCAGTCCCTCTAGCGGGGGGGCCGATGAGCAGTTCTTC. This encodes CASSPSSGGADEQFF.

This chain uses TRBV13 with TRBJ1-2; 7 positions agree with TRBD1. The CDR3 sequence is 14 residues long. Per the germline V gene, CDR1 is PRHDT and CDR2 is FYEKMQ (reference sequence). V trimming: 5 bases; J trimming: 3 bases; junction bases outside the gene matches: 6. CDR3 sequence (DNA): TGTGCCAGCAGCCGAGGGCAGGGGGACTATGGCTACACCTTC. Its protein product is CASSRGQGDYGYTF. The whole variable domain, remainder taken from reference TRBV13 and TRBJ1-2, is AAGVIQSPRHLIKEKRETATLKCYPIPRHDTVYWYQQGPGQDPQFLISFYEKMQSDKGSIPDRFSAQQFSDYHSELNMSSLELGDSALYFCASSRGQGDYGYTFGSGTRLTVV.

This rearrangement joins TRBV5-4 to TRBJ1-2; no clear D gene. The CDR3 length is 13 residues. V lost 1 base and J 0 bases, leaving 4 bases between the germline ends. The germline gives CDR1 SGHNT, CDR2 YYREEE (reference sequence). The CDR3 sequence: CASSLRANYGYTF. DNA of the CDR3: TGTGCCAGCAGCTTGCGTGCTAACTATGGCTACACCTTC. The variable domain in full, with the rest retrieved from reference TRBV5-4 and TRBJ1-2, is ETGVTQSPTHLIKTRGQQVTLRCSSQSGHNTVSWYQQALGQGPQFIFQYYREEENGRGNFPPRFSGLQFPNYSSELNVNALELDDSALYLCASSLRANYGYTFGSGTRLTVV.

This clone was counted only a few times. The chain links TRBV5-8 to TRBJ1-5; 8 bases match TRBD1. Germline V lookup: CDR1 SGHTS, CDR2 YDEGEE. This CDR3 contains 15 residues. The junction had 12 bases not matched to a gene; V was cut back by 5 bases and J by 8 bases. This chain's CDR3 is CASRSGDRGSEPQHF. Here the CDR3 DNA reads TGTGCCAGCAGATCAGGAGACAGGGGAAGTGAGCCCCAGCATTTT.